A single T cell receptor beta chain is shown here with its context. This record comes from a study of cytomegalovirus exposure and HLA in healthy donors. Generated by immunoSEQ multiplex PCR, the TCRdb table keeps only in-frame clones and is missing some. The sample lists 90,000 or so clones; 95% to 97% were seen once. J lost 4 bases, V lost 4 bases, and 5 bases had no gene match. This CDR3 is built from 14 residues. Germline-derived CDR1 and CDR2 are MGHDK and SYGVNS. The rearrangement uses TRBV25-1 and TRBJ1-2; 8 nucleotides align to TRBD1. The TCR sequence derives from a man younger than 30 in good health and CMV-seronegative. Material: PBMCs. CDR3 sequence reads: CASSAQGAGYGYTF. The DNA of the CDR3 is TGTGCCAGCAGTGCCCAGGGGGCCGGCTATGGCTACACCTTC.